This TCR beta chain derives from a study of PD-1 blockade in classical Hodgkin lymphoma. Time point indicated: cycle 4 day 1 (C4D1), after less than 7 weeks of nivolumab. After autologous stem cell transplantation all patients relapsed, and prior brentuximab vedotin exposure differed between cohorts. Clones were read by immunoSEQ multiplex PCR, and TCRdb kept only the in-frame ones, dropping some. The table lists over 60,000 clones, around 94% of them singletons, with approximately 8% in the top ten. The V end lost 6 bases, the J end lost 4 bases, and 7 bases lay between the germline ends. The CDR3 runs 12 residues. CDR1 and CDR2 from the germline V gene are SNHLY and FYNNEI.

The starting material was peripheral blood mononuclear cells (PBMCs), obtained before the fourth cycle of nivolumab. The TCR originated in a human donor with classical Hodgkin lymphoma. This sequence joins TRBV2 and TRBJ2-4; D is unresolved. The CDR3 DNA reads as TGTGCCAGCAGGGATTGGAAAAACATTCAGTACTTC. Encoded protein: CASRDWKNIQYF.